The rows below give T cell receptor beta chains drawn from one sample of a study of blood T cell repertoires in COVID-19. The table came from immunoSEQ multiplex PCR; TCRdb's copy has only in-frame clones and leaves some out. The repertoire holds roughly 150,000 clones, with 65% to 85% as singletons. The sample taken for sequencing was peripheral blood. These receptors originate from a man aged 65 to 85 with active or convalescent COVID-19. The CDR3 runs from the conserved cysteine through the conserved F or W. Fields, in order: CDR3 DNA, CDR3 protein, D gene, V gene, J gene, clone size. A D gene is named only where the DNA matches it firmly. Not every row has a clone size; where given, it reads once, few, many or a size class.

CDR3nt: TGTGCCAGCAGCTTATACAGGGGTGGTGGCTACACCTTC; CDR3aa: CASSLYRGGGYTF; d_gene: TRBD1; v_gene: TRBV7-9; j_gene: TRBJ1-2; abundance: NA
CDR3nt: TGTGCCAGCAGCTTAGTAACGGGGGCCTACAATGAGCAGTTCTTC; CDR3aa: CASSLVTGAYNEQFF; d_gene: NA; v_gene: TRBV11-2; j_gene: TRBJ2-1; abundance: few
CDR3nt: TGTGCCAGCAGGGCCGGGACAGGGGGCGAAAAACTGTTTTTT; CDR3aa: CASRAGTGGEKLFF; d_gene: TRBD1; v_gene: TRBV7-9; j_gene: TRBJ1-4; abundance: NA
CDR3nt: TGTGCCAGCAGTTTAATCCGGGGTAAACTGTTTTTT; CDR3aa: CASSLIRGKLFF; d_gene: NA; v_gene: TRBV28; j_gene: TRBJ1-4; abundance: NA
CDR3nt: TGTGCCAGCAGCTCGAGACAGGGGGGGATTAATGAAAAACTGTTTTTT; CDR3aa: CASSSRQGGINEKLFF; d_gene: TRBD1; v_gene: TRBV5-4; j_gene: TRBJ1-4; abundance: NA
CDR3nt: TGTGCCAGCAGCGCAACCGGGACTAGAAACCAAGAGACCCAGTACTTC; CDR3aa: CASSATGTRNQETQYF; d_gene: TRBD2; v_gene: TRBV5-5; j_gene: TRBJ2-5; abundance: NA
CDR3nt: TGTGCCCGCACCGGGACCTATAATTCACCCCTCCACTTT; CDR3aa: CARTGTYNSPLHF; d_gene: NA; v_gene: TRBV2; j_gene: TRBJ1-6; abundance: NA
CDR3nt: TGCGCCAGCAGCCCGGGGACATCAGGCGCGAGAAGCAGCACAGATACGCAGTATTTT; CDR3aa: CASSPGTSGARSSTDTQYF; d_gene: NA; v_gene: TRBV5-1; j_gene: TRBJ2-3; abundance: NA
CDR3nt: TGTGCCACCAGTAAAGAACAGGCCACCGGGGAGCTGTTTTTT; CDR3aa: CATSKEQATGELFF; d_gene: NA; v_gene: TRBV24-1; j_gene: TRBJ2-2; abundance: NA
CDR3nt: TGTGCCAGCAGGGGCCTCAAAAGCACTGAAGCTTTCTTT; CDR3aa: CASRGLKSTEAFF; d_gene: NA; v_gene: TRBV6-5; j_gene: TRBJ1-1; abundance: few
CDR3nt: TGCGCCAGCAGCTTGAGGGCAGGGCAAGACCAGCCCCAGCATTTT; CDR3aa: CASSLRAGQDQPQHF; d_gene: NA; v_gene: TRBV5-1; j_gene: TRBJ1-5; abundance: NA
CDR3nt: TGTGCCAGCAGTCCCGGGACAGGCAATAATTCACCCCTCCACTTT; CDR3aa: CASSPGTGNNSPLHF; d_gene: TRBD1; v_gene: TRBV6-1; j_gene: TRBJ1-6; abundance: NA
CDR3nt: TGTGCCAGCAGTATCGGGACGGGGGGAGCCGCCGGGGAGCTGTTTTTT; CDR3aa: CASSIGTGGAAGELFF; d_gene: TRBD2; v_gene: TRBV27; j_gene: TRBJ2-2; abundance: NA
CDR3nt: TGTGCCACCAGCAGACCTACAGGGTCCAGATCCAATGAGCAGTTCTTC; CDR3aa: CATSRPTGSRSNEQFF; d_gene: NA; v_gene: TRBV15; j_gene: TRBJ2-1; abundance: NA
CDR3nt: TGCAGCGTGAAGCGGGACTCGTTGGGGAATGAGCAGTTCTTC; CDR3aa: CSVKRDSLGNEQFF; d_gene: TRBD2; v_gene: TRBV29-1; j_gene: TRBJ2-1; abundance: NA
CDR3nt: TGTGCCAGCAGCCTAAAGAGGGATCACGAGCAGTACTTC; CDR3aa: CASSLKRDHEQYF; d_gene: NA; v_gene: TRBV12-3/TRBV12-4; j_gene: TRBJ2-7; abundance: NA
CDR3nt: TGTGCCAGCTCACCACGGCAGGACAATCAGCCCCAGCATTTT; CDR3aa: CASSPRQDNQPQHF; d_gene: NA; v_gene: TRBV18; j_gene: TRBJ1-5; abundance: NA
CDR3nt: TGTGCCAGCAGCCAAGGAACAGGTCGCTATGGCTACACCTTC; CDR3aa: CASSQGTGRYGYTF; d_gene: NA; v_gene: TRBV3-1/TRBV3-2; j_gene: TRBJ1-2; abundance: NA
CDR3nt: TGCGCCAGCAGCTTGGTTTCGTTTGTCGCAGGGTTCTACAATGAGCAGTTCTTC; CDR3aa: CASSLVSFVAGFYNEQFF; d_gene: NA; v_gene: TRBV5-1; j_gene: TRBJ2-1; abundance: NA
CDR3nt: TGTGCCAGCAGTTCCATAAGCGGAGCGGCTGGAAACACCATATATTTT; CDR3aa: CASSSISGAAGNTIYF; d_gene: NA; v_gene: TRBV11-2; j_gene: TRBJ1-3; abundance: NA
CDR3nt: TGCAGCGTCTCCGGCCGGGACAGCGCCTACGAGCAGTACTTC; CDR3aa: CSVSGRDSAYEQYF; d_gene: TRBD1; v_gene: TRBV29-1; j_gene: TRBJ2-7; abundance: NA
CDR3nt: TGTGCCAGTAGGAAGGGGGCGGGAAGCACTGAAGCTTTCTTT; CDR3aa: CASRKGAGSTEAFF; d_gene: TRBD1; v_gene: TRBV19; j_gene: TRBJ1-1; abundance: NA
CDR3nt: TGTGCCAGCAGCGTAGTCCCAGGGCGTAATGAAAAACTGTTTTTT; CDR3aa: CASSVVPGRNEKLFF; d_gene: NA; v_gene: TRBV9; j_gene: TRBJ1-4; abundance: NA
CDR3nt: TGTGCCAGCAGCCAAGATAGCCAGGGGGCTTTTAGAGAGACCCAGTACTTC; CDR3aa: CASSQDSQGAFRETQYF; d_gene: TRBD1; v_gene: TRBV3-1/TRBV3-2; j_gene: TRBJ2-5; abundance: NA
CDR3nt: TGCGCCAGCAGGAGGGGGCGCGATGAGCAGTTCTTC; CDR3aa: CASRRGRDEQFF; d_gene: TRBD1; v_gene: TRBV5-1; j_gene: TRBJ2-1; abundance: NA
CDR3nt: TGTGCCAGCTCAACCGCGGGCCTTGCAGATACGCAGTATTTT; CDR3aa: CASSTAGLADTQYF; d_gene: NA; v_gene: TRBV18; j_gene: TRBJ2-3; abundance: NA
CDR3nt: TGTGCCAGCAGCTTGGAACTATCGGAGACCCAGTACTTC; CDR3aa: CASSLELSETQYF; d_gene: NA; v_gene: TRBV11-3; j_gene: TRBJ2-5; abundance: once
CDR3nt: TGTGCCAGCAGTTACGCAGGGACAGGCCAAGCTTTCTTT; CDR3aa: CASSYAGTGQAFF; d_gene: TRBD1; v_gene: TRBV6-5; j_gene: TRBJ1-1; abundance: NA